These T cell receptor beta chains were read from a single sample in a study of T cell responses to AZD1222 COVID-19 vaccine. Sequenced by immunoSEQ multiplex PCR; TCRdb stores in-frame clones only, minus some. The table lists 13,000 to 15,000 clones, about 84% of them singletons, with approximately 40% in the top ten. This sample comprised peripheral blood, obtained 28 days after the second AZD1222 dose. The receptors originated from an adult who received the AZD1222 COVID-19 vaccine. The CDR3 runs from the conserved cysteine through the conserved F or W. The D gene is left open where the match is weak. The size of a clone is reported for some rows only, either as once, few or many, or as a class for expanded clones.

abundance,d_gene,j_gene,v_gene,CDR3aa,CDR3nt
few,TRBD1,TRBJ1-1,TRBV5-1,CASSPTWTGNTEAFF,TGCGCCAGCAGCCCTACGTGGACAGGGAACACTGAAGCTTTCTTT
-,-,TRBJ1-4,TRBV1,CTSSRRGDRKLFF,TGCACCAGCAGCCGGAGAGGGGACCGAAAACTGTTTTTT
-,-,TRBJ1-2,TRBV21-1,CASSKKGWAPPGQFGSGYGYTF,TGTGCCAGCAGCAAAAAGGGGTGGGCTCCCCCAGGACAGTTTGGGTCGGGCTATGGCTACACCTTC
few,-,TRBJ1-2,TRBV5-1,CASSLAEGDGYTF,TGCGCCAGCAGCTTGGCCGAGGGGGATGGCTACACCTTC
-,-,TRBJ1-3,TRBV29-1,CSVRSTGNTIYF,TGCAGCGTTCGCAGTACTGGAAACACCATATATTTT
once,TRBD1,TRBJ2-7,TRBV18,CASSPLGGTGAYEQYF,TGTGCCAGCTCACCATTGGGAGGGACAGGGGCCTACGAGCAGTACTTC
-,-,TRBJ2-1,TRBV6-5,CASSYGMNEQFF,TGTGCCAGCAGTTACGGGATGAATGAGCAGTTCTTC
-,-,TRBJ2-7,TRBV11-2,CASSLDLNYEQYF,TGTGCCAGCAGCTTGGACTTAAACTACGAGCAGTACTTC
-,-,TRBJ1-2,TRBV6-1,CASSERAQGTYGYTF,TGTGCCAGCAGTGAAAGGGCCCAGGGGACCTATGGCTACACCTTC
-,-,TRBJ1-6,TRBV7-8,CASSLAGGNSPLHF,TGTGCCAGCAGCTTAGCAGGGGGTAATTCACCCCTCCACTTT
-,TRBD1,TRBJ2-1,TRBV6-2/TRBV6-3,CASSYAGQGEQFF,TGTGCCAGCAGTTACGCGGGACAGGGAGAGCAGTTCTTC
-,-,TRBJ1-1,TRBV2,CASSEQHREAFF,TGTGCCAGCAGTGAACAGCATCGTGAAGCTTTCTTT
-,TRBD2,TRBJ2-1,TRBV7-6,CASSSGLAGQKSNNEQFF,TGTGCCAGCAGCTCCGGACTAGCGGGACAAAAGAGCAACAATGAGCAGTTCTTC
once,TRBD2,TRBJ2-1,TRBV6-2/TRBV6-3,CASSPGRGLAGGKQFF,TGTGCCAGCAGTCCCGGTCGGGGACTAGCGGGAGGGAAGCAGTTCTTC
-,-,TRBJ1-2,TRBV28,CASRPTGSHLGYTF,TGTGCCAGCAGACCAACAGGGTCCCATTTAGGCTACACCTTC
once,TRBD2,TRBJ2-1,TRBV28,CASSKNTGGPWNEQFF,TGTGCCAGCAGTAAGAACACGGGAGGCCCCTGGAATGAGCAGTTCTTC
once,-,TRBJ2-7,TRBV18,CASSPRGLDEQYF,TGTGCCAGCTCACCACGGGGGCTGGACGAGCAGTACTTC
-,TRBD1,TRBJ1-3,TRBV7-6,CASSSNIRDSSGNTIYF,TGTGCCAGCAGCTCCAATATCCGGGACAGCTCTGGAAACACCATATATTTT
-,TRBD2,TRBJ2-1,TRBV10-1,CASSERGGLAGGHEQFF,TGCGCCAGCAGTGAACGGGGGGGACTAGCGGGAGGCCATGAGCAGTTCTTC
-,-,TRBJ2-7,TRBV25-1,CASSEADSALYEQYF,TGTGCCAGCAGTGAGGCGGACAGCGCCCTCTACGAGCAGTACTTC
-,-,TRBJ1-2,TRBV2,CASSELSGPTTSGYGYTF,TGTGCCAGCAGTGAATTGTCAGGACCGACGACTAGTGGCTATGGCTACACCTTC
-,-,TRBJ2-7,TRBV9,CASSVGQGSFYEQYF,TGTGCCAGCAGCGTAGGGCAGGGTAGTTTCTACGAGCAGTACTTC
few,-,TRBJ2-1,TRBV5-8,CASSLVTVSSYNEQFF,TGTGCCAGCAGCTTGGTGACAGTGAGCTCCTACAATGAGCAGTTCTTC
-,TRBD1,TRBJ2-7,TRBV11-2,CASSLTPGQGSSYEQYF,TGTGCCAGCAGCTTGACGCCCGGACAGGGGAGCTCCTACGAGCAGTACTTC
once,-,TRBJ2-1,TRBV7-3,CASSPNEGEQFF,TGTGCCAGCAGCCCTAACGAGGGTGAGCAGTTCTTC
-,-,TRBJ1-2,TRBV20-1,CSASRTDYGYTF,TGCAGTGCTAGTCGGACAGACTATGGCTACACCTTC
few,-,TRBJ1-6,TRBV12-3/TRBV12-4,CASSLNPGALLHF,TGTGCCAGCAGTTTGAATCCGGGGGCCCTCCTCCACTTT
-,-,TRBJ2-7,TRBV7-3,CASSLAAGLYEQYF,TGTGCCAGCAGCTTAGCCGCAGGGCTCTACGAGCAGTACTTC
-,-,TRBJ2-7,TRBV10-3,CAISESDLAYEQYF,TGTGCCATCAGTGAGTCGGACCTAGCCTACGAGCAGTACTTC
once,-,TRBJ2-7,TRBV9,CASSVTGNNEQYF,TGTGCCAGCAGCGTCACCGGGAACAACGAGCAGTACTTC
-,-,TRBJ2-4,TRBV19,CASSHVGAGQENIQYF,TGTGCCAGTAGCCATGTGGGGGCGGGGCAAGAAAACATTCAGTACTTC
large,TRBD2,TRBJ2-1,TRBV18,CASSPQALAGRNEQFF,TGTGCCAGCTCACCACAGGCCCTAGCGGGAAGGAATGAGCAGTTCTTC
-,TRBD2,TRBJ2-7,TRBV5-1,CASSLEPSGWYEQYF,TGCGCCAGCAGCTTGGAGCCTAGCGGGTGGTACGAGCAGTACTTC
few,-,TRBJ2-7,TRBV7-9,CASSSEGKISYEQYF,TGTGCCAGCAGCTCAGAGGGAAAGATAAGCTACGAGCAGTACTTC
-,-,TRBJ2-7,TRBV7-9,CASSLLREQYF,TGTGCCAGCAGCTTATTACGCGAGCAGTACTTC
once,TRBD1,TRBJ2-1,TRBV30,CAWSKGTVNEQFF,TGTGCCTGGAGTAAGGGGACAGTGAATGAGCAGTTCTTC
-,-,TRBJ2-1,TRBV14,CASSQAVGDEQFF,TGTGCCAGCAGCCAAGCGGTGGGGGATGAGCAGTTCTTC
few,TRBD1,TRBJ1-4,TRBV10-3,CAIRKDRVSEKLFF,TGTGCCATCAGAAAGGACAGGGTTAGTGAAAAACTGTTTTTT
few,-,TRBJ1-6,TRBV30,CACLGSRANYNSPLHF,TGTGCCTGCCTCGGGAGTCGCGCGAACTATAATTCACCCCTCCACTTT
few,TRBD1,TRBJ2-2,TRBV12-5,CASGPGQGEFGELFF,TGTGCTAGTGGGCCGGGACAGGGGGAATTCGGGGAGCTGTTTTTT
-,TRBD1,TRBJ1-4,TRBV5-1,CASRSGTGGEGEKLFF,TGCGCCAGCAGATCCGGGACAGGGGGCGAGGGAGAAAAACTGTTTTTT
-,TRBD1,TRBJ1-2,TRBV28,CASSPGGGRYGYTF,TGTGCCAGCAGCCCAGGGGGGGGGCGATATGGCTACACCTTC
-,TRBD1,TRBJ2-3,TRBV7-9,CASSLARLTGLDRTDTQYF,TGTGCCAGCAGCTTAGCGCGATTGACAGGGCTAGACCGCACAGATACGCAGTATTTT
-,TRBD2,TRBJ2-4,TRBV7-2,CASSPSAGVNIQYF,TGTGCCAGCAGCCCATCGGCGGGAGTGAACATTCAGTACTTC
-,TRBD1,TRBJ1-5,TRBV6-5,CASSRDRVSNQPQHF,TGTGCCAGCAGTAGGGACAGGGTGAGCAATCAGCCCCAGCATTTT
once,-,TRBJ2-7,TRBV6-5,CASRDPLRAEQYF,TGTGCCAGCAGGGACCCGCTACGAGCGGAGCAGTACTTC
once,-,TRBJ2-3,TRBV7-2,CASSPVDTQYF,TGTGCCAGCAGCCCCGTGGATACGCAGTATTTT
-,TRBD1,TRBJ1-5,TRBV30,CAWKLGRARGQGFDQPQHF,TGTGCCTGGAAATTGGGAAGGGCAAGGGGACAGGGATTTGATCAGCCCCAGCATTTT
-,TRBD1,TRBJ1-1,TRBV6-5,CASRRDRGTEAFF,TGTGCCAGCAGAAGGGACAGGGGAACTGAAGCTTTCTTT
-,-,TRBJ2-2,TRBV11-3,CASSTTTGGELFF,TGTGCCAGCAGCACAACGACGGGCGGGGAGCTGTTTTTT
-,-,TRBJ2-1,TRBV10-3,CAISEYNEQFF,TGTGCCATCAGTGAGTACAATGAGCAGTTCTTC
-,-,TRBJ1-4,TRBV7-9,CASSRQANEKLFF,TGTGCCAGCAGCAGACAGGCGAATGAAAAACTGTTTTTT
once,-,TRBJ1-2,TRBV27,CASRLQGKNGYTF,TGTGCCAGCAGACTTCAGGGGAAGAATGGCTACACCTTC
-,TRBD1,TRBJ2-2,TRBV27,CASTTGQGSSGELFF,TGTGCCAGTACCACGGGACAGGGGTCGTCCGGGGAGCTGTTTTTT